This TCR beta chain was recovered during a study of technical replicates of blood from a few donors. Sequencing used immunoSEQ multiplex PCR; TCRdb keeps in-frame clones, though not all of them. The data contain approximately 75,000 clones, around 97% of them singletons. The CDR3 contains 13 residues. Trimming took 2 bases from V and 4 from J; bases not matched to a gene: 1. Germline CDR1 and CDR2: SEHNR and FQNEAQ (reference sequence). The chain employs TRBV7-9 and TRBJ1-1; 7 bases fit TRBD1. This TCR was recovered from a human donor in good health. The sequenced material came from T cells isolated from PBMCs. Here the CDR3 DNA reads TGTGCCAGCAGCTTAACAGGGGCCACTGAAGCTTTCTTT. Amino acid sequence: CASSLTGATEAFF.